The 28 T cell receptor beta chains below were found in one sample sequenced in a study of control samples from healthy donors and cancer patients. TCRdb's table, derived via immunoSEQ multiplex PCR, lists solely in-frame clones and lacks some. The table includes about 38,000 clones, more than 70% detected once. Source material: PBMCs. The receptors come from a woman aged 55-70 years with lung cancer.

V usage is TRBV5-6 and J usage is TRBJ2-1; 7 positions match TRBD1. Germline V gene lookup returns CDR1 SGHDT and CDR2 YYEEEE. The CDR3 is 15 amino acids. V lost 3 bases, J lost 8 bases, and 11 bases stayed unmatched. For the CDR3, the DNA is TGTGCCAGCAGCTATCAGGGGGATCGAGGGCATGAGCAGTTCTTC. It specifies CASSYQGDRGHEQFF.

This chain links TRBV6-5 with TRBJ1-2; tentatively, D is TRBD1 (6 bases). V was clipped by 7 bases and J by 5 bases, with 14 bases between them. Germline CDR1 MNHEY, CDR2 SVGAGI. The CDR3 loop spans 13 amino acids. The chain's CDR3 is CASTEGGRYGYTF. CDR3 coding DNA: TGTGCCAGCACCGAGGGGGGACGGTATGGCTACACCTTC.

The rearrangement joins TRBV19 to TRBJ1-2, with 11 bases aligning to TRBD1. This CDR3 spans 14 amino acids. V lost 6 bases to trimming and J lost 7 bases; unmatched junction nucleotides: 7. CDR1 and CDR2 from the germline V gene are LNHDA and SQIVND (reference sequence). The CDR3 DNA sequence: TGTGCCAGTAGCTTGGGACAGGGGGACGGTGGCTACACCTTC. Translating it yields CASSLGQGDGGYTF. The variable domain in full, completed from reference TRBV19 and TRBJ1-2, reads DGGITQSPKYLFRKEGQNVTLSCEQNLNHDAMYWYRQDPGQGLRLIYYSQIVNDFQKGDIAEGYSVSREKKESFPLTVTSAQKNPTAFYLCASSLGQGDGGYTFGSGTRLTVV.

V gene TRBV12-3 or TRBV12-4 combines with J gene TRBJ2-2; D gene uncertain. CDR3 size: 11 residues. Between the trimmed V and J ends, which lost 3 bases and 6 bases, there was a span of 2 bases. The CDR3 is CASSFPGELFF. The CDR3 DNA reads TGTGCCAGCAGTTTCCCCGGGGAGCTGTTTTTT.

This rearrangement joins TRBV15 to TRBJ1-2; D possibly corresponds to TRBD1 (6 bases). This CDR3 is 14 amino acids long. Trimming shortened V by 5 bases and J by 4 bases, and 14 bases separated the two germline ends. Germline V gene sequence: CDR1 LNHNV, CDR2 YYDKDF (reference sequence). CDR3 DNA: TGTGCCACCAGCGGACGCACAGGGTTCTATGGCTACACCTTC. Protein: CATSGRTGFYGYTF.

V gene TRBV18 combines with J gene TRBJ1-6, with 9 bases identical to TRBD1. Germline V gene sequence: CDR1 KGHSH, CDR2 LQKENI. V trimming: 4 bases; J trimming: 9 bases; junction bases outside the gene matches: 16. The CDR3 length is 18 residues. Written as DNA, the CDR3 is TGTGCCAGCTCACTATATTCGACGGGACAGGGTAGAATTTCACCCCTCCACTTT. It yields the protein CASSLYSTGQGRISPLHF.

CDR3: CASSVAPRVSEKLFF. In DNA form, the CDR3 reads TGTGCCAGCAGCGTAGCCCCTCGGGTCTCAGAAAAACTGTTTTTT. The chain carries TRBV9 and TRBJ1-4, with unresolved D. This CDR3 is built from 15 residues. V lost 0 bases, J lost 8 bases, and 14 bases lay in between. Germline CDR1 reads SGDLS; CDR2 reads YYNGEE.

This clone was found once. The chain uses TRBV9 and TRBJ2-2, with D perhaps being TRBD1 or TRBD2 (6 bases each). Germline V gives CDR1 SGDLS, CDR2 YYNGEE. V lost 4 bases and J 2 bases, leaving 33 bases between the germline ends. This CDR3 has 22 amino acids. CDR3 in amino acids: CASSPGLESGLRGRINTGELFF. CDR3 coding DNA: TGTGCCAGCAGCCCGGGGCTGGAGAGCGGTTTACGGGGGCGGATTAACACCGGGGAGCTGTTTTTT.

The chain is built from TRBV12-3 or TRBV12-4 and TRBJ2-2; D may be TRBD1 (6 bases). CDR3 size: 13 residues. The V end lost 8 bases, the J end lost 7 bases, and 14 bases lay between the germline ends. The DNA of the CDR3 is TGTGCCAGCGGATTACAGGGTGTCGGGGAGCTGTTTTTT. Translated: CASGLQGVGELFF.

The CDR3 nucleotides are TGTGCCAGCACCAGGGGACAGGGCGCTACCTATGGCTACACCTTC. Translating it yields CASTRGQGATYGYTF. The chain links TRBV9 to TRBJ1-2, with 9 bases that match TRBD1. The CDR3 loop spans 15 amino acids. From germline, CDR1 is SGDLS and CDR2 YYNGEE. V shed 6 bases, J shed 4 bases, and the junction held 10 bases outside the gene matches. Supplemented by reference TRBV9 and TRBJ1-2, the full variable domain reads DSGVTQTPKHLITATGQRVTLRCSPRSGDLSVYWYQQSLDQGLQFLIQYYNGEERAKGNILERFSAQQFPDLHSELNLSSLELGDSALYFCASTRGQGATYGYTFGSGTRLTVV.

The chain combines TRBV11-2 with TRBJ1-2; D is unclear. This CDR3 is 13 amino acids long. Germline V lookup: CDR1 SGHAT, CDR2 FQNNGV. Trimming left V 8 bases short and J 6 bases short, with 16 bases between. CDR3 sequence: CASGSYILDGYTF. The CDR3 coding sequence is TGTGCCAGCGGCTCGTATATCTTGGATGGCTACACCTTC.

The chain employs TRBV9 and TRBJ2-3, with D unclear. Trimming removed 10 bases at V and 0 bases at J, with 21 bases between. In germline, CDR1 is SGDLS, CDR2 YYNGEE. CDR3 length: 16 amino acids. CDR3 region: CASTRTGIPSTDTQYF. In nucleotides, the CDR3 is TGTGCCTCCACCCGAACCGGCATTCCTAGCACAGATACGCAGTATTTT.

DNA for the CDR3: TGTGCCAGCAGCTTGGCTTATGGGACCGGGGAGCTGTTTTTT. It yields the protein CASSLAYGTGELFF. This chain joins TRBV11-2 and TRBJ2-2, with D uncertain. Germline V gene data show CDR1 as SGHAT and CDR2 as FQNNGV. The CDR3 contains 14 residues. V lost 3 bases to trimming and J lost 5 bases, with 10 bases between them.

This clone was seen a few times. The rearrangement joins TRBV29-1 to TRBJ2-7; D is perhaps TRBD1 (7 bases). The V gene's germline CDR1 is SQVTM and CDR2 ANQGSEA. V lost 3 bases and J 2 bases, leaving 17 bases between the germline ends. CDR3 length: 15 amino acids. CDR3 nucleotides: TGCAGCGTTGAGCGGGACAGAGGTATTACCTACGAGCAGTACTTC. Translating gives CSVERDRGITYEQYF.

Of note for this clone: A read error may produce the germline difference seen at one junction end. This chain connects TRBV7-7 to TRBJ2-7; no clear D gene. CDR3 size: 13 residues. Looked up from germline, CDR1 is SSHAT and CDR2 is FNYEAQ (reference sequence). Here the CDR3 reads CASSLLQEYEQYF. The CDR3 DNA is TGTGCTAGCAGCTTATTACAAGAATACGAGCAGTACTTC. Drawing the rest from reference TRBV7-7 and TRBJ2-7, the complete variable domain is GAGVSQSPRYKVTKRGQDVTLRCDPISSHATLYWYQQALGQGPEFLTYFNYEAQPDKSGLPSDRFSAERPEGSISTLTIQRTEQRDSAMYRCASSLLQEYEQYFGPGTRLTVT.

This chain joins TRBV13 and TRBJ1-3; D might be TRBD1 (5 bases). V shed 4 bases and J shed 1 base, with 11 bases lying between them. The germline CDR1 and CDR2 sequences are PRHDT and FYEKMQ (reference sequence). The CDR3 contains 15 residues. This chain's CDR3 is CASSWEGVSGNTIYF. The CDR3 DNA sequence: TGTGCCAGCAGCTGGGAAGGGGTATCTGGAAACACCATATATTTT.

The genes are TRBV5-1 and TRBJ2-6, with 7 bases aligning to TRBD2. CDR1 and CDR2 from the germline V gene are SGHRS and YFSETQ. With V trimmed by 4 bases and J by 0 bases, 4 bases remained unmatched. This CDR3 comprises 16 residues. CDR3 amino acids: CASSLWGGSGANVLTF. The CDR3 bases are TGCGCCAGCAGCCTGTGGGGGGGCTCTGGGGCCAACGTCCTGACTTTC. Using reference TRBV5-1 and TRBJ2-6 for the parts outside the CDR3, the full variable domain is KAGVTQTPRYLIKTRGQQVTLSCSPISGHRSVSWYQQTPGQGLQFLFEYFSETQRNKGNFPGRFSGRQFSNSRSEMNVSTLELGDSALYLCASSLWGGSGANVLTFGAGSRLTVL.

This chain links TRBV4-1 with TRBJ2-3; no clear D. The CDR3 is 16 residues long. Trimming shortened V by 1 base and J by 3 bases, and 14 bases separated the two germline ends. CDR1 and CDR2 (germline): MGHRA, YSYEKL. This CDR3 reads CASSQAHLTITDTQYF. The CDR3 DNA follows: TGCGCCAGCAGCCAAGCACACTTAACCATTACAGATACGCAGTATTTT.

This clone has just one count. The chain carries TRBV6-5 and TRBJ1-1; tentative D call: TRBD1 (5 bases). The CDR3 covers 14 residues. The germline V and J ends were trimmed by 2 bases and 1 base, with 8 bases remaining between them. Germline CDR1 MNHEY, CDR2 SVGAGI. The CDR3, as DNA: TGTGCCAGCAGTTACGGGGCCTCGAACACTGAAGCTTTCTTT. This translates into CASSYGASNTEAFF.

The rearrangement uses TRBV15 and TRBJ1-1; the D gene is possibly TRBD1 (5 bases). CDR3 length equals 12 residues. Deletions cut 5 bases from V and 5 bases from J, with 9 bases between. The germline CDR1 and CDR2 sequences are LNHNV and YYDKDF (reference sequence). CDR3 bases: TGTGCCACCAGCGCCGGGGGGACTGAAGCTTTCTTT. It codes for CATSAGGTEAFF.

This chain uses TRBV5-1 with TRBJ1-1; a weak D match, TRBD1 (5 bases). The ends were cut back, 0 bases at V and 0 bases at J, with 9 bases in the middle. Germline loops: CDR1 SGHRS, CDR2 YFSETQ. The CDR3 is 15 residues long. CDR3 sequence (DNA): TGCGCCAGCAGCTTGGGGGGCATTATGAACACTGAAGCTTTCTTT. Translating gives CASSLGGIMNTEAFF.

V gene TRBV7-9 combines with J gene TRBJ1-1; D gene ambiguous. Trimming stripped 5 bases from V and 3 bases from J, with 16 bases between. From germline, CDR1 is SEHNR and CDR2 FQNEAQ (reference sequence). The CDR3 totals 15 residues. The CDR3 loop is CASSPPGSRDTEAFF. The CDR3 nucleotides are TGTGCCAGCAGCCCCCCCGGGTCGAGGGACACTGAAGCTTTCTTT.

The chain joins TRBV18 to TRBJ1-1; D ambiguous. The CDR3 runs 14 residues. V was pared by 2 bases and J by 2 bases, with 9 bases between. The germline V gene encodes CDR1 KGHSH and CDR2 LQKENI. CDR3 DNA: TGTGCCAGCTCACCAGGCAGGTCCAACACTGAAGCTTTCTTT. Translation: CASSPGRSNTEAFF.

The rearrangement joins TRBV5-6 to TRBJ2-3; D not certain. The CDR3 contains 12 residues. V was pared by 2 bases and J by 4 bases, with 5 bases between. Germline assignment: CDR1 SGHDT and CDR2 YYEEEE. CDR3 loop: CASSLNPDTQYF. In nucleotides, the CDR3 is TGTGCCAGCAGCTTAAACCCAGATACGCAGTATTTT.

This clone was detected a few times. The chain couples TRBV5-1 to TRBJ1-1, with a possible D match to TRBD1 (5 bases). CDR3 length: 16 residues. Deletions cut 1 base from V and 3 bases from J, with 16 bases between. Germline V gives CDR1 SGHRS, CDR2 YFSETQ. This chain's CDR3 is CASSLSPRGGDTEAFF. The CDR3 bases are TGCGCCAGCAGCTTGTCCCCACGCGGGGGGGACACTGAAGCTTTCTTT. The complete variable domain, with remaining parts taken from reference TRBV5-1 and TRBJ1-1, reads KAGVTQTPRYLIKTRGQQVTLSCSPISGHRSVSWYQQTPGQGLQFLFEYFSETQRNKGNFPGRFSGRQFSNSRSEMNVSTLELGDSALYLCASSLSPRGGDTEAFFGQGTRLTVV.

The J gene is TRBJ1-5, the V gene TRBV12-5; tentatively, D is TRBD1 (6 bases). From germline, CDR1 is LGHNT and CDR2 FRNRAP. V was cut by 9 bases and J by 2 bases, with 23 bases left in between. CDR3 length: 17 residues. The CDR3 region is CARPPSQGGVCNQPQHF. The CDR3, as DNA: TGTGCTAGACCCCCGTCACAGGGAGGAGTGTGCAATCAGCCCCAGCATTTT.

The J gene is TRBJ2-1, the V gene TRBV3-1 (or the pseudogene TRBV3-2); D unclear. Germline V lookup: CDR1 LGHDT, CDR2 YNNKEL (reference sequence). CDR3 length: 16 amino acids. Trimming removed 0 bases at V and 0 bases at J, with 9 bases between. The DNA for the CDR3 is TGTGCCAGCAGCCAAGAAGGGCTTAGCTCCTACAATGAGCAGTTCTTC. Encoded protein: CASSQEGLSSYNEQFF.

The chain recombines TRBV9 with TRBJ2-2; D is perhaps TRBD2 (5 bases). Germline CDR1 and CDR2: SGDLS and YYNGEE. There are 16 residues in the CDR3. V was clipped by 4 bases and J by 5 bases, with 18 bases between them. The CDR3 nucleotides are TGTGCCAGCAGCCGCCACGGGGATTCAACGACCGGGGAGCTGTTTTTT. Amino acid sequence: CASSRHGDSTTGELFF.